A selection of T cell receptor beta chains follows, all from one sample in a study of cytotoxic CD8 clonotypes in ibrutinib-treated CLL. TCRdb's table, derived via immunoSEQ multiplex PCR, lists solely in-frame clones and lacks some. The sample has about 160,000 clones, approximately 80% seen once. This specimen was PBMCs, taken after 12 months of ibrutinib treatment. These receptors came from a human donor with chronic lymphocytic leukemia. Each CDR3 is given with its conserved first and last residue. D genes are given only for firm matches. A clone size is listed for some rows: how often the clone was seen (once, few, many), or a class if it is expanded.

J: TRBJ2-5; size: .; D: .; V: TRBV29-1; CDR3: CSVVPQESQETQYF; DNA: TGCAGCGTTGTTCCACAGGAATCTCAAGAGACCCAGTACTTC
J: TRBJ2-6; size: .; D: .; V: TRBV27; CDR3: CASSLQGAHPGANVLTF; DNA: TGTGCCAGCAGTTTACAAGGGGCCCATCCTGGGGCCAACGTCCTGACTTTC
J: TRBJ2-7; size: .; D: TRBD1; V: TRBV7-9; CDR3: CASSRRDSSYEQYF; DNA: TGTGCCAGCAGTCGCCGGGACAGTTCCTACGAGCAGTACTTC
J: TRBJ1-4; size: .; D: TRBD1; V: TRBV2; CDR3: CASRKYGQGNEKLFF; DNA: TGTGCCAGCCGGAAGTACGGACAGGGGAATGAAAAACTGTTTTTT
J: TRBJ1-5; size: .; D: .; V: TRBV4-2; CDR3: CASSQSRNNQPQHF; DNA: TGTGCCAGCAGCCAATCCAGGAATAATCAGCCCCAGCATTTT
J: TRBJ2-3; size: .; D: TRBD1; V: TRBV7-2; CDR3: CASSSGQGTDTQYF; DNA: TGTGCCAGCAGCTCGGGACAGGGCACAGATACGCAGTATTTT
J: TRBJ2-7; size: .; D: .; V: TRBV28; CDR3: CASSSGGQGAFYEQYF; DNA: TGTGCCAGCAGTTCCGGGGGGCAGGGGGCGTTTTACGAGCAGTACTTC
J: TRBJ2-5; size: .; D: TRBD2; V: TRBV15; CDR3: CATRRGGWETQYF; DNA: TGTGCCACCAGGCGGGGGGGGTGGGAGACCCAGTACTTC
J: TRBJ2-1; size: .; D: .; V: TRBV27; CDR3: CASTFWEKGHNEQFF; DNA: TGTGCCAGCACTTTCTGGGAAAAGGGGCACAATGAGCAGTTCTTC
J: TRBJ2-1; size: .; D: .; V: TRBV23-1; CDR3: CASSPGNEQFF; DNA: TGCGCCAGCAGTCCCGGGAATGAGCAGTTCTTC
J: TRBJ2-1; size: .; D: TRBD1; V: TRBV28; CDR3: CASSLSEGPKGASEQFF; DNA: TGTGCCAGCAGTTTATCCGAGGGCCCGAAGGGGGCGTCTGAGCAGTTCTTC
J: TRBJ2-5; size: few; D: .; V: TRBV6-5; CDR3: CASTRPGLEETQYF; DNA: TGTGCCAGCACCAGACCAGGGTTAGAAGAGACCCAGTACTTC
J: TRBJ1-4; size: .; D: .; V: TRBV7-9; CDR3: CASRTTINEKLFF; DNA: TGTGCCAGCAGGACTACAATAAATGAAAAACTGTTTTTT
J: TRBJ2-1; size: .; D: .; V: TRBV2; CDR3: CASSEVWVGDNEQFF; DNA: TGTGCCAGCAGTGAAGTATGGGTTGGGGACAATGAGCAGTTCTTC
J: TRBJ1-3; size: .; D: .; V: TRBV7-2; CDR3: CASSPPGGRSGNTIYF; DNA: TGTGCCAGCAGCCCCCCCGGAGGGCGCTCTGGAAACACCATATATTTT
J: TRBJ1-2; size: once; D: .; V: TRBV7-2; CDR3: CASTRRGKYGYTF; DNA: TGTGCCAGCACCCGGAGGGGGAAATATGGCTACACCTTC
J: TRBJ2-1; size: .; D: .; V: TRBV6-5; CDR3: CASSYSPRGSYNEQFF; DNA: TGTGCCAGCAGTTACTCGCCCCGGGGGTCCTACAATGAGCAGTTCTTC
J: TRBJ1-2; size: .; D: .; V: TRBV5-1; CDR3: CASSLGRPRDGYTF; DNA: TGCGCCAGCAGCTTGGGCAGGCCAAGGGATGGCTACACCTTC
J: TRBJ1-2; size: .; D: .; V: TRBV6-5; CDR3: CASSWGYGYTF; DNA: TGTGCCAGCAGTTGGGGCTATGGCTACACCTTC
J: TRBJ1-4; size: .; D: .; V: TRBV28; CDR3: CASSSPGGGDEKLFF; DNA: TGTGCCAGCAGTTCCCCAGGAGGGGGGGATGAAAAACTGTTTTTT
J: TRBJ2-1; size: .; D: .; V: TRBV6-6; CDR3: CASSSIGLNEQFF; DNA: TGTGCCAGCAGTTCTATCGGTCTCAATGAGCAGTTCTTC
J: TRBJ2-5; size: .; D: .; V: TRBV29-1; CDR3: CSVVWGRGVEETQYF; DNA: TGCAGCGTTGTCTGGGGGCGCGGGGTGGAAGAGACCCAGTACTTC
J: TRBJ2-1; size: .; D: TRBD2; V: TRBV5-1; CDR3: CASSYSGGVLFF; DNA: TGCGCCAGCAGCTATAGCGGGGGGGTCCTGTTCTTC
J: TRBJ2-4; size: few; D: TRBD1; V: TRBV7-9; CDR3: CASTRDREGNIQYF; DNA: TGTGCCAGCACGCGGGACAGGGAGGGAAACATTCAGTACTTC
J: TRBJ2-5; size: .; D: .; V: TRBV28; CDR3: CASSFRRETQYF; DNA: TGTGCCAGCAGTTTCCGTAGGGAGACCCAGTACTTC
J: TRBJ1-2; size: once; D: .; V: TRBV7-9; CDR3: CASSQEGYGYTF; DNA: TGTGCCAGCAGCCAAGAAGGGTATGGCTACACCTTC
J: TRBJ1-3; size: .; D: .; V: TRBV6-6; CDR3: CATVAGAGNTIYF; DNA: TGTGCCACCGTTGCAGGGGCTGGAAACACCATATATTTT
J: TRBJ1-3; size: .; D: .; V: TRBV28; CDR3: CASSLDRSGNTIYF; DNA: TGTGCCAGCAGTTTAGACAGGTCTGGAAACACCATATATTTT
J: TRBJ2-2; size: .; D: TRBD1; V: TRBV5-4; CDR3: CASSTGTGLTGELFF; DNA: TGTGCCAGCAGCACCGGGACAGGACTCACCGGGGAGCTGTTTTTT
J: TRBJ1-5; size: .; D: .; V: TRBV18; CDR3: CASSPDRNQPQHF; DNA: TGTGCCAGCTCACCCGACCGCAATCAGCCCCAGCATTTT
J: TRBJ2-5; size: .; D: .; V: TRBV5-1; CDR3: CASSGTGAKGQETQYF; DNA: TGCGCCAGCAGCGGCACCGGGGCAAAGGGGCAAGAGACCCAGTACTTC
J: TRBJ1-2; size: few; D: .; V: TRBV7-9; CDR3: CASTGSIEPYSVYRLGYTF; DNA: TGTGCCAGCACCGGATCTATTGAACCCTACAGCGTTTACAGGCTTGGCTACACCTTC
J: TRBJ1-6; size: .; D: .; V: TRBV5-6; CDR3: CASSLVGFRVDSPLHF; DNA: TGTGCCAGCAGCTTGGTGGGTTTTAGGGTCGATTCACCCCTCCACTTT
J: TRBJ2-5; size: .; D: TRBD1; V: TRBV10-3; CDR3: CAISQGQGAVGQTQYF; DNA: TGTGCCATCAGCCAAGGACAGGGGGCAGTTGGCCAGACCCAGTACTTC
J: TRBJ2-4; size: .; D: .; V: TRBV29-1; CDR3: CSVCPPDENIQYF; DNA: TGCAGCGTTTGTCCCCCGGACGAAAACATTCAGTACTTC
J: TRBJ2-1; size: .; D: .; V: TRBV7-3; CDR3: CASSLASAAGNEQFF; DNA: TGTGCCAGCAGCCTGGCTTCAGCGGCGGGTAATGAGCAGTTCTTC
J: TRBJ1-5; size: .; D: .; V: TRBV7-2; CDR3: CASSLVGGRPQHF; DNA: TGTGCCAGCAGCTTAGTGGGGGGACGGCCCCAGCATTTT
J: TRBJ2-5; size: .; D: TRBD1; V: TRBV2; CDR3: CASSYPGTDTQYF; DNA: TGTGCCAGCAGCTATCCCGGGACAGACACCCAGTACTTC
J: TRBJ2-3; size: .; D: .; V: TRBV29-1; CDR3: CSGRSRFIDTQYF; DNA: TGCAGCGGCCGGAGCCGCTTCATAGATACGCAGTATTTT
J: TRBJ2-7; size: .; D: .; V: TRBV28; CDR3: CASSSARDSVEQYF; DNA: TGTGCCAGCAGTTCGGCGAGGGATAGCGTGGAGCAGTACTTC
J: TRBJ2-7; size: .; D: .; V: TRBV7-2; CDR3: CASSFSGYEQYF; DNA: TGTGCCAGCAGCTTTAGCGGCTACGAGCAGTACTTC
J: TRBJ1-6; size: .; D: .; V: TRBV5-1; CDR3: CASSFFTEGTLHF; DNA: TGCGCCAGCAGCTTTTTCACAGAGGGGACCCTCCACTTT
J: TRBJ2-2; size: .; D: TRBD1; V: TRBV28; CDR3: CASSLGLGARGQGLTGELFF; DNA: TGTGCCAGCAGTTTAGGTTTGGGTGCCAGGGGACAGGGTCTGACCGGGGAGCTGTTTTTT
J: TRBJ2-1; size: .; D: TRBD1; V: TRBV7-9; CDR3: CASSLAPDRQQFF; DNA: TGTGCCAGCAGCTTGGCCCCGGACAGGCAGCAGTTCTTC